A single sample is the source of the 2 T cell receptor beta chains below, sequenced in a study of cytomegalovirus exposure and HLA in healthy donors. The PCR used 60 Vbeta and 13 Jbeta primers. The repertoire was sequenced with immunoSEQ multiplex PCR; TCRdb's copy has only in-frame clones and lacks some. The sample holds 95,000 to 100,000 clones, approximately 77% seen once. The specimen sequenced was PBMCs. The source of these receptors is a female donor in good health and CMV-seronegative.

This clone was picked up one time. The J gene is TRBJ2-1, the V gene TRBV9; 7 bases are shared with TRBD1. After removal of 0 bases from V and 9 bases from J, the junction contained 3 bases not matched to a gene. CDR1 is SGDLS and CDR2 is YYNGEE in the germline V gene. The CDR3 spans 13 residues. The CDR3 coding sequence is TGTGCCAGCAGCGTAGAACAGGGGAGTGAGCAGTTCTTC. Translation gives CASSVEQGSEQFF.

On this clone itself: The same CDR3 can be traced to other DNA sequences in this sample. This CDR3 reads CASSSGLAGNTDTQYF. The CDR3 DNA reads TGTGCCAGCAGCTCCGGGTTAGCGGGGAACACAGATACGCAGTATTTT. V gene TRBV7-3 combines with J gene TRBJ2-3, with 8 bases lining up with TRBD2. The length of the CDR3 is 16 residues. Germline loops: CDR1 SGHTA, CDR2 FQGTGA. With 4 bases clipped from V and 2 bases from J, the junction kept 8 bases outside the gene matches.